This entry is about one TCR beta chain. This sample stems from a study of T cell responses to AZD1222 COVID-19 vaccine. Profiling relied on immunoSEQ multiplex PCR, and the TCRdb table lists in-frame clones only, not all of them. In the table there are 90,000 to 130,000 clones, about 95% of which are singletons. The sequencing here drew on peripheral blood, taken 28 days after the second AZD1222 dose. This clonotype was obtained from an adult who received the AZD1222 COVID-19 vaccine.

DNA for the CDR3: TGCGCCAGCAGCTTGGAGGGATCCTATAATTCACCCCTCCACTTT. Translating gives CASSLEGSYNSPLHF. J is TRBJ1-6 and V is TRBV5-1; no reliable D call. This CDR3 contains 15 residues. Germline CDR1 SGHRS, CDR2 YFSETQ. The ends were cut back, 0 bases at V and 1 base at J, with 5 bases in the middle.